This T cell receptor (beta chain) originates from a study of blood T cell repertoires in COVID-19. Study summary: Sources were T cells, B-cell-depleted T cells, or PBMCs; the material itself was cDNA or gDNA.

How the authors handled the data: Estimated nucleated cell counts came from reference gene primer amplification. Sequenced by immunoSEQ multiplex PCR; TCRdb stores in-frame clones only, minus some. V and J calls and clone size are copied from that table; D and trimming were computed from the DNA. This table has 250,000 or so clones, about nine tenths appearing once. V was pared by 6 bases and J by 2 bases, with 13 bases between. The CDR3 is 14 amino acids. CDR1 MDHEN and CDR2 SYDVKM come from the germline V gene. Sequenced input: peripheral blood. The origin of this receptor is a man in his forties or fifties with active or convalescent COVID-19. The chain has TRBV28 and TRBJ1-2; perhaps TRBD1 as D (6 bases). For the CDR3, the DNA is TGTGCCAGCAGCCCTCATCAGGGGAACTATGGCTACACCTTC. Translating it yields CASSPHQGNYGYTF.